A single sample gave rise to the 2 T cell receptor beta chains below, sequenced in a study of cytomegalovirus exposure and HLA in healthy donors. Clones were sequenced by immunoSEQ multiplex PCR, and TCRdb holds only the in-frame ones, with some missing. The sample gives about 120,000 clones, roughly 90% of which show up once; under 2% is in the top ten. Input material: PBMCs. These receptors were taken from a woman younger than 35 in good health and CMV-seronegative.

CDR3 loop: CASSPDRGLSGNTIYF. DNA for the CDR3: TGTGCCAGCAGCCCGGACAGGGGGCTGTCTGGAAACACCATATATTTT. The chain uses TRBV7-8 and TRBJ1-3; 11 nucleotides line up with TRBD1. The junction had 4 bases not matched to a gene; V was cut back by 5 bases and J by 1 base. The CDR3 sequence is 16 residues long. Germline V gives CDR1 SGHVS, CDR2 FQNEAQ.

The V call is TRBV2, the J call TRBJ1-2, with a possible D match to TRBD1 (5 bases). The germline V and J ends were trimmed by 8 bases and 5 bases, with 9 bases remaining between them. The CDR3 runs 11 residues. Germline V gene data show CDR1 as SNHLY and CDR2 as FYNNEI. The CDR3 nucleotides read TGTGCCAGCGTAAAGGGGTATGGCTACACCTTC. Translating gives CASVKGYGYTF.